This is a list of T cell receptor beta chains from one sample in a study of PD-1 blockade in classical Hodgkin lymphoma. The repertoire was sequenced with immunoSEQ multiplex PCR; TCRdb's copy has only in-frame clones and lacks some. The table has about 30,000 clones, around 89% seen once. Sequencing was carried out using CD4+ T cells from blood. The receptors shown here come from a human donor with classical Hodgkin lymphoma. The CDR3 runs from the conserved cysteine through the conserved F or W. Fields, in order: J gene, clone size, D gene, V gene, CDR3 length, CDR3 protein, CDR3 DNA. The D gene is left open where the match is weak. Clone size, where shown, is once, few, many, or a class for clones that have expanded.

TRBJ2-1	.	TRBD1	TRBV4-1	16	CASSEGQGPPRNEQFF	TGCGCCAGCAGCGAAGGACAGGGTCCCCCACGGAATGAGCAGTTCTTC
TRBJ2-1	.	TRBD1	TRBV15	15	CATSRGTGGNNEQFF	TGTGCCACCAGCAGGGGGACAGGGGGAAACAATGAGCAGTTCTTC
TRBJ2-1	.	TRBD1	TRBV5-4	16	CASSWGTGSSYNEQFF	TGTGCCAGCAGCTGGGGGACAGGTAGCTCCTACAATGAGCAGTTCTTC
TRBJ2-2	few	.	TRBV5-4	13	CASSDQGTGELFF	TGTGCCAGCAGCGACCAGGGGACCGGGGAGCTGTTTTTT
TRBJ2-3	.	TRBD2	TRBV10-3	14	CAIRVREWSDTQYF	TGTGCCATCAGGGTGCGGGAGTGGTCAGATACGCAGTATTTT
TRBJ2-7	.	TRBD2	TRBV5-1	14	CASSRSAGGDEQYF	TGCGCCAGCAGCCGGTCAGCGGGAGGGGACGAGCAGTACTTC
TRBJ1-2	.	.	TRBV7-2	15	CASSTPGTSHYGYTF	TGTGCCAGCAGCACACCAGGGACATCCCACTATGGCTACACCTTC
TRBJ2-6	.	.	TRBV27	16	CASSPWGASGANVLTF	TGTGCCAGCAGTCCATGGGGGGCGTCTGGGGCCAACGTCCTGACTTTC
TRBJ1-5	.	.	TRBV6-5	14	CASSYGRTNQPQHF	TGTGCCAGCAGTTATGGGCGGACGAATCAGCCCCAGCATTTT
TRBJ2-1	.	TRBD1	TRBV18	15	CASSPRGQSYNEQFF	TGTGCCAGCTCACCACGGGGACAGTCTTACAATGAGCAGTTCTTC
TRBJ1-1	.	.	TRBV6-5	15	CASSYSLGGNTEAFF	TGTGCCAGCAGTTACTCCCTTGGGGGGAACACTGAAGCTTTCTTT
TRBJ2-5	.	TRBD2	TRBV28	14	CASRPGTSAFDNYF	TGTGCCAGCAGGCCCGGGACTAGCGCCTTCGATAATTACTTC
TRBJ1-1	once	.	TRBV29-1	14	CSVAFRLLNTEAFF	TGCAGCGTTGCCTTCCGGCTCCTGAACACTGAAGCTTTCTTT
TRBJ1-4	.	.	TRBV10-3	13	CAIGGTGNEKLFF	TGTGCCATCGGCGGTACCGGTAATGAAAAACTGTTTTTT
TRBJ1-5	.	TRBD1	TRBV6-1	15	CASSGTGGSNQPQHF	TGTGCCAGCAGTGGGACAGGGGGGAGCAATCAGCCCCAGCATTTT
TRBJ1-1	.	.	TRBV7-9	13	CASSTRRDTEAFF	TGTGCCAGCAGCACGAGGAGGGACACTGAAGCTTTCTTT
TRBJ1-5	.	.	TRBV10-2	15	CASRGAQGSNQPQHF	TGCGCCAGCCGGGGCGCGCAGGGTAGCAATCAGCCCCAGCATTTT
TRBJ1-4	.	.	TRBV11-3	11	CASSLGEKLFF	TGTGCCAGCAGCTTAGGGGAAAAACTGTTTTTT
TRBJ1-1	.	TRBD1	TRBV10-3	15	CAISKDRGINTEAFF	TGTGCCATCAGTAAGGACAGGGGGATTAACACTGAAGCTTTCTTT
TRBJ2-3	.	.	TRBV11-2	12	CASSLPPDTQYF	TGTGCCAGCAGCTTACCCCCGGATACGCAGTATTTT
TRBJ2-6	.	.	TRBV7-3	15	CASSPQGSGANVLTF	TGTGCCAGCAGCCCCCAGGGCTCGGGGGCCAACGTCCTGACTTTC
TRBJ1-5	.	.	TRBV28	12	CASAPGGMPQHF	TGTGCCAGCGCTCCGGGGGGAATGCCCCAGCATTTT
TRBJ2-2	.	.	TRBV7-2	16	CASSATTEVNTGELFF	TGTGCCAGCAGCGCGACCACGGAGGTGAACACCGGGGAGCTGTTTTTT
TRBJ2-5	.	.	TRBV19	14	CASSSGQNQETQYF	TGTGCCAGTAGTTCCGGACAGAACCAAGAGACCCAGTACTTC
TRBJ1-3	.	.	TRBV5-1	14	CASGGMGGEATIYF	TGCGCCAGCGGGGGAATGGGCGGCGAGGCCACCATATATTTT
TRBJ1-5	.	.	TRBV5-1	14	CASSLDGLGQPQHF	TGCGCCAGCAGCTTGGACGGGTTGGGCCAGCCCCAGCATTTT
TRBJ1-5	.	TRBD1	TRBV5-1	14	CASSLGTGGQPQHF	TGCGCCAGCAGCTTGGGGACAGGGGGCCAGCCCCAGCATTTT
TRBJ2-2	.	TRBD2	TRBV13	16	CASSRLAGSDTGELFF	TGTGCCAGCAGCCGACTAGCGGGAAGCGACACCGGGGAGCTGTTTTTT
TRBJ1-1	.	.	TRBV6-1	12	CASSELLTEAFF	TGTGCCAGCAGTGAACTTCTGACTGAAGCTTTCTTT
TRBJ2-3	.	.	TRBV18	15	CASLPWGSSTDTQYF	TGTGCCAGCTTACCATGGGGGTCTAGCACAGATACGCAGTATTTT
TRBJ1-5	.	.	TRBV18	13	CASSPARDQPQHF	TGTGCCAGCTCACCTGCGAGAGATCAGCCCCAGCATTTT
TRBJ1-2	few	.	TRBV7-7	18	CASSFEVRDATYQGGYTF	TGTGCTAGCAGCTTCGAAGTACGGGACGCAACTTATCAGGGAGGCTACACCTTC
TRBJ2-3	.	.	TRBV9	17	CASSWGATGDSTDTQYF	TGTGCCAGCAGCTGGGGCGCAACGGGGGATAGCACAGATACGCAGTATTTT
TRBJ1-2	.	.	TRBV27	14	CASRKTGRTMPSTF	TGTGCCAGCAGAAAAACAGGGAGAACTATGCCCTCCACCTTC
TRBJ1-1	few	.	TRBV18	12	CASSLDRNEAFF	TGTGCCAGCTCACTCGACAGGAATGAAGCTTTCTTT
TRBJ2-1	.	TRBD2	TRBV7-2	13	CASSFQREFEQFF	TGTGCCAGCAGCTTCCAGCGGGAGTTTGAGCAGTTCTTC
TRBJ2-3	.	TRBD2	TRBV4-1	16	CASSQAQTSGRDTQYF	TGCGCCAGCAGCCAAGCCCAGACTAGCGGGAGAGATACGCAGTATTTT
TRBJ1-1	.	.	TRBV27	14	CASSYLQGNTEAFF	TGTGCCAGCAGTTACTTACAGGGTAACACTGAAGCTTTCTTT
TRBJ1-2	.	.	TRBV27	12	CASTSGGNGYTF	TGTGCCAGCACCTCCGGGGGAAATGGCTACACCTTC
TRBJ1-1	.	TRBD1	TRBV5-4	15	CASSLGQGGYTEAFF	TGTGCCAGCAGCCTAGGACAGGGGGGGTACACTGAAGCTTTCTTT
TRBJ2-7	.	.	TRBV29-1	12	CSVEGDISEQYF	TGCAGCGTTGAAGGGGACATTAGCGAGCAGTACTTC
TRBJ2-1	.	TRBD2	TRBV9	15	CASSPRLAGYNEQFF	TGTGCCAGCAGCCCTCGACTAGCGGGGTACAATGAGCAGTTCTTC
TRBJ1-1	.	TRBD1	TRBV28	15	CASSLWATGHTEAFF	TGTGCCAGCAGTCTGTGGGCGACAGGGCACACTGAAGCTTTCTTT
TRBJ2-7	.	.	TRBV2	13	CASSHGRSYEQYF	TGTGCCAGCAGTCATGGGAGGTCCTACGAGCAGTACTTC
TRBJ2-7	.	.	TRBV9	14	CASSVAGRGSEQYF	TGTGCCAGCAGCGTAGCAGGGCGAGGAAGCGAGCAGTACTTC
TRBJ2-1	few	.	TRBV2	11	CASSYDAEQFF	TGTGCCAGCAGTTATGACGCTGAGCAGTTCTTC
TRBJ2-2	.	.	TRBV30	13	CAWSVRFTGELFF	TGTGCCTGGAGTGTACGCTTCACCGGGGAGCTGTTTTTT
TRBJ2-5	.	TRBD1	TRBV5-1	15	CASSIQGAQKETQYF	TGCGCCAGCAGCATACAGGGGGCGCAGAAAGAGACCCAGTACTTC
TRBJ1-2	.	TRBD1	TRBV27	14	CASSFQGANYGYTF	TGTGCCAGCAGTTTCCAGGGGGCAAACTATGGCTACACCTTC
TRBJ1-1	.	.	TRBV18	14	CASSPGTENTEAFF	TGTGCCAGCTCACCAGGGACGGAGAACACTGAAGCTTTCTTT
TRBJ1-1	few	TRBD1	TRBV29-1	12	CSVGQQNTEAFF	TGCAGCGTGGGACAGCAGAACACTGAAGCTTTCTTT
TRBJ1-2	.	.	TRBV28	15	CASNSASQGNYGYTF	TGTGCCAGCAACTCCGCGAGTCAGGGTAACTATGGCTACACCTTC
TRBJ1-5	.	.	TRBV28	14	CATHRDTRNQPQHF	TGTGCCACCCACCGGGACACCCGCAATCAGCCCCAGCATTTT
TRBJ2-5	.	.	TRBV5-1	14	CASSLAQGFETQYF	TGCGCCAGCAGCTTGGCACAGGGCTTTGAGACCCAGTACTTC
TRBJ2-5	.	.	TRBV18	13	CASSPSGAETQYF	TGTGCCAGCTCACCGTCGGGAGCGGAGACCCAGTACTTC
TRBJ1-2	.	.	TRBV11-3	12	CASSQGANGYTF	TGTGCCAGCAGCCAAGGGGCTAATGGCTACACCTTC